This T cell receptor (beta chain) was captured in a study of T cell clones after liver transplantation. Turning to the study itself: Liver transplant recipients had immunosuppression withdrawal attempted within 2 years. Three of eight recipients were HCV-positive; others had non-autoimmune, non-viral indications.

Some clones are missing from TCRdb's copy, which holds only in-frame ones; the method was immunoSEQ multiplex PCR. This table holds 70,000 or so clones, about 91% found once. Trimming took 4 bases from V and 6 from J, leaving 15 bases between them. The CDR3 has 14 amino acids. Germline loops: CDR1 MDHEN, CDR2 SYDVKM. This chain links TRBV28 with TRBJ1-1; TRBD1 is a possible D gene (6 bases). The sequence derives from a human patient who received a liver transplant. Some T cells may have originated in the graft donor. This sample comprised CD4+ T cells from blood, obtained less than 28 months after liver transplant. CDR3 DNA sequence: TGTGCCAGCAGTTGGGGACACCTAGGCGCTGAAGCTTTCTTT. Protein: CASSWGHLGAEAFF.